Sequencing of this TCR beta chain was carried out in a study of Ad26.COV2.S vaccination and SARS-CoV-2 variants. About the study: The vaccine Ad26.COV2.S was put into the muscle once, or twice with 56 days between. The study, taken as a whole, reports: Vaccinees reportedly had broad spike-specific CD8+ and CD4+ T cell responses.

The repertoire was sequenced with immunoSEQ multiplex PCR; TCRdb's copy has only in-frame clones and lacks some. The sample includes fewer than 400,000 clones, 75% to 90% of them seen just once. This CDR3 region has 13 residues. With 8 bases removed from V and 2 bases from J, the gap between germline ends came to 12 bases. CDR1 and CDR2 from the germline V gene are SEHNR and FQNEAQ (reference sequence). About this clone: The target antigen is unknown.

Treatment given: around 19 received Ad26.COV2.S at low or high dose, single or two shots; 5 received placebo; per-sample allocation not given. Sample collection was performed on day 63 after the first vaccine or placebo injection. An Ad26 vector that expressed Wuhan-strain SARS-CoV-2 spike constituted the vaccine. The material sequenced was peripheral blood, taken in a trial of Ad26.COV2.S vaccine versus placebo. This receptor was obtained from a person between 18 and 65 years old who received the Ad26.COV2.S COVID-19 vaccine or a placebo. This rearrangement joins TRBV7-9 to TRBJ1-1; D not resolved. The CDR3 coding sequence is TGTGCCAGCGCCCTTGAGGGAAACACTGAAGCTTTCTTT. Translating it yields CASALEGNTEAFF.